These T cell receptor beta chains were read from a single sample in a study of blood T cell repertoires in COVID-19. Assay: immunoSEQ multiplex PCR; the TCRdb copy retains only in-frame clones and omits some. The sample includes 210,000 or so clones, around 81% of them seen just once. The sequenced material came from PBMCs or T cells enriched from blood (not recorded which). Receptors originate from a woman between 50 and 59 years old with acute COVID-19. CDR3s include the opening cysteine and the closing phenylalanine or tryptophan. A D gene is named only where the DNA matches it firmly. Size is stated for part of the rows, as once, few or many counts, or as a class when the clone is expanded.

CDR3 protein	CDR3 DNA	D gene	V gene	clone size	J gene
CASSSMTSGRVGEQYF	TGTGCCAGCAGCTCTATGACTAGCGGGAGGGTGGGCGAGCAGTACTTC	TRBD2	TRBV11-2	many	TRBJ2-7
CASRSSGQLNEKLFF	TGTGCCAGCAGATCCTCGGGACAGCTAAATGAAAAACTGTTTTTT	TRBD1	TRBV28	-	TRBJ1-4
CASGTSGPTGELFF	TGTGCCAGCGGGACTAGCGGACCCACCGGGGAGCTGTTTTTT	TRBD2	TRBV7-3	-	TRBJ2-2
CASSIKHQQLNSPLHF	TGTGCCAGTAGTATAAAACATCAACAGCTTAATTCACCCCTCCACTTT	-	TRBV19	-	TRBJ1-6
CASRGSMGQGETYEQYF	TGCGCCAGCAGGGGAAGCATGGGACAGGGTGAAACCTACGAGCAGTACTTC	TRBD1	TRBV5-1	-	TRBJ2-7
CASSTSPRVFRGMHTEAFF	TGTGCCAGCAGCACATCCCCCAGGGTATTTAGGGGTATGCACACTGAAGCTTTCTTT	-	TRBV21-1	-	TRBJ1-1
CASSLAGQKETQYF	TGTGCCAGCAGCTTAGCAGGACAGAAAGAGACCCAGTACTTC	-	TRBV7-2	-	TRBJ2-5
CASSYTWRNEQFF	TGTGCCAGCAGTTATACTTGGCGGAATGAGCAGTTCTTC	-	TRBV12-3/TRBV12-4	few	TRBJ2-1
CASSLGTGGAGEQYF	TGTGCCAGCAGCTTAGGGACAGGGGGCGCGGGGGAGCAGTACTTC	TRBD1	TRBV7-6	-	TRBJ2-7
CAWSLGTGAGELFF	TGTGCCTGGAGTTTAGGGACAGGGGCCGGGGAGCTGTTTTTT	TRBD1	TRBV30	-	TRBJ2-2
CASTLGGGNQPQHF	TGTGCCAGTACCCTCGGGGGGGGCAATCAGCCCCAGCATTTT	-	TRBV19	-	TRBJ1-5
CASSKEPGTGRWEQETQYF	TGTGCCAGCAGCAAAGAGCCTGGGACAGGGAGGTGGGAACAAGAGACCCAGTACTTC	-	TRBV21-1	-	TRBJ2-5
CASRNANSPAGTGFNNEQFF	TGTGCCAGCAGGAATGCTAATTCACCGGCCGGGACAGGGTTCAACAATGAGCAGTTCTTC	TRBD1	TRBV27	-	TRBJ2-1
CASSTGQGVRTF	TGCGCCAGCAGCACAGGACAGGGCGTGAGAACCTTC	TRBD1	TRBV5-1	-	TRBJ1-2